The following is a T cell receptor (beta chain) sequence with its context. This clonotype was recorded at least ten times. Its antigen is unknown. Base qualities are not at hand, and no much larger clone is one base apart. V loses 0 bases, J loses 8 bases, and the germline ends lie 6 bases apart. CDR1 and CDR2 (SGHDT, YYEEEE) derive from the germline V gene. From the cysteine through the phenylalanine, the CDR3 covers 12 amino acids. The retained sequence is limited to the CDR3, 36 bases, with the frame set at the first base. This record comes from a study of identical twins listed by TCRdb under 2016. Background on the whole study: The study deep-sequenced TCR alpha and beta repertoires from monozygotic twins, unrelated adults of various ages and cord blood to test whether fetal clonotypes persist. To rule out contamination, replicate twin experiments were performed at different times with different library preparation protocols. Paper-wide results and their limitations: The excess sharing between twins in beta out-of-frame sequences was weaker because fewer shared sequences reduced the signal-to-noise ratio. Fewer insertions were carried by abundant cord blood beta clonotypes; a weaker similar trend was observed in young adult naive repertoires, while no such trend was observed in memory repertoires. In monozygotic twins, out-of-frame TCR alpha sharing was systematically underestimated by recombination models, although the models agreed with sharing between unrelated individuals. Compared with coincidental sharing between unrelated individuals, out-of-frame TCR alpha sequences shared between twins had an excess of sequences with low generation probability. Zero-insertion analyses could be partly confounded by invariant T cells such as MAIT and iNKT, though diverse VJ usage argued against such confounding for most clonotypes. Because the same donors could not be followed over many years, the conclusions depended on cross-sectional statistical analysis.

Every donor was a healthy Caucasian. Three pairs of female monozygotic twins, all aged about 18 to 29 years, made up the twin cohort. Positive isolation kits from Invitrogen were used to isolate the CD4+ and CD8+ T cell populations. Receptor amplification or capture employed 5' RACE. Sequenced on an Illumina HiSeq 2000. A universal primer binding site was introduced by template switching, and a unique molecular identifier was present in the final cDNA, enabling accurate counting of TCR cDNA molecules. First-strand cDNA for TCR alpha and beta chains was synthesized from specific primers in the conserved constant-segment region. To control for contamination, each cDNA library was double barcoded with a SMART-Mk sample barcode plus Illumina barcodes. TruSeq adapter sequences, together with Illumina sample barcodes, were added in two successive PCR steps. The Illumina HiSeq platform was used with custom primers to sequence TCR alpha and beta cDNA libraries. The study's own analysis went as follows. MiGEC was used to process raw reads and extract unique molecular identifiers, and MiXCR was used to find CDR3 positions. For each individual, recombination models were inferred using an EM algorithm with the repgenHMM and IGoR tools. Shared clonotypes were analyzed with the tcR package in R, and sharing was normalized by the product of cloneset sizes. Out-of-frame nonproductive sequences were analyzed to study raw recombination free of thymic and clonal selection effects. TCRdb trimmed the raw reads at Q25, called clones with MiXCR and kept productive beta chains. Each CDR3 protein appears once, grouped with its most common genes and DNA. TCRdb, not the original authors, processed these V and J calls. This sample is represented by about 250,000 distinct CDR3 sequences; approximately 8.3% of them were singletons. The ten largest clones add up to roughly 3% of the sample.

These same data were also listed under a study on yellow fever vaccine responses in identical twins. The second study, in turn, reports: According to the authors, the vaccine-induced T cell response in identical twins seemed to be partly convergent and partly specific to each individual. In identical twins, the study followed T cell clones that responded to the vaccine with precision.

The sample consisted of CD8+ T cells sorted from blood. The chain joins TRBV5-6 to TRBJ2-1; confidence is insufficient to name the D gene. This sequence originates from a woman between 18 and 29 years old in good health. The nucleotide sequence reads as follows: TGTGCCAGCAGCTTGGTGGTGGATGAGCAGTTCTTC. Its translation reads: CASSLVVDEQFF.